This is a list of T cell receptor beta chains from one sample in a study of T cell changes during pregnancy in multiple sclerosis. Profiled with immunoSEQ multiplex PCR; TCRdb holds only in-frame clones, not every one. Altogether under 55,000 clones are present, over 80% being singletons, with the ten largest covering under 0.95%. Source: CD4+ T cells from peripheral blood mononuclear cells, taken in the third trimester of pregnancy. These receptors came from a female donor with multiple sclerosis, enrolled in a pregnancy study. CDR3s include the opening cysteine and the closing phenylalanine or tryptophan. The order of the fields is V gene, clone size, J gene, D gene, CDR3 DNA, CDR3 protein. A D gene is named only where the DNA matches it firmly. Some rows have no size entry. The others give once, few or many, or a class for an expanded clone.

v_call: TRBV18; clone_size: .; j_call: TRBJ2-7; d_call: TRBD1; cdr3_nt: TGTGCCAGCTCTCCACAGACAGGGCAAAACGAGCAGTACTTC; cdr3_aa: CASSPQTGQNEQYF
v_call: TRBV12-5; clone_size: once; j_call: TRBJ1-3; d_call: .; cdr3_nt: TGTGCTAGTGCCCCGAGCGGTGGAAACACCATATATTTT; cdr3_aa: CASAPSGGNTIYF
v_call: TRBV6-6; clone_size: .; j_call: TRBJ1-5; d_call: .; cdr3_nt: TGTGCCAGCAGTTTGGCAGGCAACAATCAGCCCCAGCATTTT; cdr3_aa: CASSLAGNNQPQHF
v_call: TRBV19; clone_size: .; j_call: TRBJ1-2; d_call: TRBD1; cdr3_nt: TGTGCCAGTAGGCAGGACAGGGGCCCGGCTAACTATGGCTACACCTTC; cdr3_aa: CASRQDRGPANYGYTF
v_call: TRBV28; clone_size: once; j_call: TRBJ1-2; d_call: .; cdr3_nt: TGTGCCATTTACACCAACTATGGCTACACCTTC; cdr3_aa: CAIYTNYGYTF
v_call: TRBV2; clone_size: .; j_call: TRBJ1-6; d_call: .; cdr3_nt: TGTGCCAGCAGTGTTAGCGGGACGGGTTCACCCCTCCACTTT; cdr3_aa: CASSVSGTGSPLHF
v_call: TRBV30; clone_size: .; j_call: TRBJ2-6; d_call: .; cdr3_nt: TGTGCCTGGAGTGTGTCGCTGCGCGGGGCCAACGTCCTGACTTTC; cdr3_aa: CAWSVSLRGANVLTF
v_call: TRBV7-2; clone_size: .; j_call: TRBJ1-2; d_call: TRBD1; cdr3_nt: TGTGCCAGCAGCCCTCGTCCCGGGACAGGGTTCGCAACCTTC; cdr3_aa: CASSPRPGTGFATF
v_call: TRBV4-3; clone_size: .; j_call: TRBJ1-1; d_call: TRBD1; cdr3_nt: TGCGCCAGCAGCCAAGGCGGGACAGGGAACACTGAAGCTTTCTTT; cdr3_aa: CASSQGGTGNTEAFF
v_call: TRBV18; clone_size: .; j_call: TRBJ1-5; d_call: .; cdr3_nt: TGTGCCAGCTCACCGTCTCTGAATCAGCCCCAGCATTTT; cdr3_aa: CASSPSLNQPQHF
v_call: TRBV27; clone_size: once; j_call: TRBJ2-7; d_call: TRBD2; cdr3_nt: TGTGCCAGCAGTTTTTCGGGGGGTCAAGTCTACGAGCAGTACTTC; cdr3_aa: CASSFSGGQVYEQYF
v_call: TRBV5-6; clone_size: .; j_call: TRBJ1-2; d_call: .; cdr3_nt: TGTGCCAGCAGCTTGGTACGGGTATCGGGGGGCTACACCTTC; cdr3_aa: CASSLVRVSGGYTF
v_call: TRBV9; clone_size: .; j_call: TRBJ1-1; d_call: .; cdr3_nt: TGTGCCAGCAGCGTGACAGGTAACACTGAAGCTTTCTTT; cdr3_aa: CASSVTGNTEAFF
v_call: TRBV5-1; clone_size: .; j_call: TRBJ1-5; d_call: .; cdr3_nt: TGCGCCAGCAGCACCGAGAAACCTAGCAATCAGCCCCAGCATTTT; cdr3_aa: CASSTEKPSNQPQHF
v_call: TRBV25-1; clone_size: .; j_call: TRBJ1-6; d_call: .; cdr3_nt: TGTGCCAGCAGTGAGCACTCCGAGTTTTCACCCCTCCACTTT; cdr3_aa: CASSEHSEFSPLHF
v_call: TRBV19; clone_size: .; j_call: TRBJ2-3; d_call: TRBD2; cdr3_nt: TGTGCCAGTAATCGTCCCAGCGGGGGAGGCACAGATACGCAGTATTTT; cdr3_aa: CASNRPSGGGTDTQYF
v_call: TRBV9; clone_size: few; j_call: TRBJ2-6; d_call: .; cdr3_nt: TGTGCCAGCAGCGCCACCACAGGGTCCGGGGCCAACGTCCTGACTTTC; cdr3_aa: CASSATTGSGANVLTF
v_call: TRBV19; clone_size: once; j_call: TRBJ1-5; d_call: TRBD1; cdr3_nt: TGTGCCAGTAGTATCTTCGGACAGGGGGCTGGTTTGCCCCAGCATTTT; cdr3_aa: CASSIFGQGAGLPQHF
v_call: TRBV7-6; clone_size: once; j_call: TRBJ2-1; d_call: .; cdr3_nt: TGTGCCAGCAGCCCTTTTCCCCCGGGGGGCACCTACAATGAGCAGTTCTTC; cdr3_aa: CASSPFPPGGTYNEQFF
v_call: TRBV7-2; clone_size: .; j_call: TRBJ2-6; d_call: .; cdr3_nt: TGTGCCAGCAGCTTCCAGGCCGGGGCCAACGTCCTGACTTTC; cdr3_aa: CASSFQAGANVLTF
v_call: TRBV9; clone_size: .; j_call: TRBJ1-3; d_call: .; cdr3_nt: TGTGCCAGCAGCAGAAACAGGGAAGACACCATATATTTT; cdr3_aa: CASSRNREDTIYF
v_call: TRBV7-2; clone_size: few; j_call: TRBJ2-5; d_call: TRBD2; cdr3_nt: TGTGCCAGCAGCTCCCTAGCGGGGGGAGAGACCCAGTACTTC; cdr3_aa: CASSSLAGGETQYF
v_call: TRBV7-6; clone_size: .; j_call: TRBJ2-3; d_call: TRBD1; cdr3_nt: TGTGCCAGCAGCCGCGACAGGGCCTTCACAGATACGCAGTATTTT; cdr3_aa: CASSRDRAFTDTQYF
v_call: TRBV30; clone_size: .; j_call: TRBJ2-1; d_call: TRBD2; cdr3_nt: TGTGCCTGGAGTGTTGCCAGCGGGGTACAGTTCTTC; cdr3_aa: CAWSVASGVQFF
v_call: TRBV5-1; clone_size: .; j_call: TRBJ1-1; d_call: .; cdr3_nt: TGCGCCAGCAGCTGGCGGACAGAGAACACTGAAGCTTTCTTT; cdr3_aa: CASSWRTENTEAFF
v_call: TRBV23-1; clone_size: once; j_call: TRBJ1-5; d_call: .; cdr3_nt: TGCGCCAGCAGTACCGTGAGTGGGCGCACCCAGCCCCAGCATTTT; cdr3_aa: CASSTVSGRTQPQHF
v_call: TRBV21-1; clone_size: .; j_call: TRBJ2-7; d_call: .; cdr3_nt: TGTGCCAGCAGCGACCAGGGGTCGCCGTACGAGCAGTACTTC; cdr3_aa: CASSDQGSPYEQYF
v_call: TRBV7-2; clone_size: .; j_call: TRBJ2-3; d_call: .; cdr3_nt: TGTGCCAGCAGCTCAAGCACAGATACGCAGTATTTT; cdr3_aa: CASSSSTDTQYF
v_call: TRBV6-5; clone_size: .; j_call: TRBJ1-2; d_call: TRBD1; cdr3_nt: TGTGCCAGCAGTTACTCTACAGGGGTAGGCTACACCTTC; cdr3_aa: CASSYSTGVGYTF
v_call: TRBV5-1; clone_size: .; j_call: TRBJ2-7; d_call: .; cdr3_nt: TGCGCCAGCAGCCCGGACAGTATTACCTACGAGCAGTACTTC; cdr3_aa: CASSPDSITYEQYF
v_call: TRBV5-1; clone_size: once; j_call: TRBJ1-2; d_call: .; cdr3_nt: TGCGCCAGCAGGTTTCAGGGAGGTCATGGCTACACCTTC; cdr3_aa: CASRFQGGHGYTF
v_call: TRBV5-1; clone_size: .; j_call: TRBJ2-7; d_call: TRBD1; cdr3_nt: TGCGCCAGCAGCTCCTCCCCGGGACAGGGCTGGATCTACGAGCAGTACTTC; cdr3_aa: CASSSSPGQGWIYEQYF
v_call: TRBV25-1; clone_size: .; j_call: TRBJ1-1; d_call: .; cdr3_nt: TGTGCCAGCTCAAAACAGTCTGACACTGAAGCTTTCTTT; cdr3_aa: CASSKQSDTEAFF
v_call: TRBV9; clone_size: .; j_call: TRBJ1-3; d_call: .; cdr3_nt: TGTGCCAGCAGCGTAGGGGAGGCAAACACCATATATTTT; cdr3_aa: CASSVGEANTIYF
v_call: TRBV10-3; clone_size: .; j_call: TRBJ2-1; d_call: .; cdr3_nt: TGTGCCGCCTCGACAGCCCCTCTAGAGTACAATGAGCAGTTCTTC; cdr3_aa: CAASTAPLEYNEQFF
v_call: TRBV6-1; clone_size: .; j_call: TRBJ1-2; d_call: .; cdr3_nt: TGTGCCAGCAGTGCCGGACTCCGCTATGGCTACACCTTC; cdr3_aa: CASSAGLRYGYTF
v_call: TRBV2; clone_size: .; j_call: TRBJ1-5; d_call: .; cdr3_nt: TGTGCCAGCAGCGCACCCACAGGGTTCGATCAGCCCCAGCATTTT; cdr3_aa: CASSAPTGFDQPQHF
v_call: TRBV11-3; clone_size: .; j_call: TRBJ2-3; d_call: TRBD2; cdr3_nt: TGTGCCAGCAGCTTAACCTGGGGTTGGGGGGGTCCCACAGATACGCAGTATTTT; cdr3_aa: CASSLTWGWGGPTDTQYF
v_call: TRBV28; clone_size: few; j_call: TRBJ1-2; d_call: TRBD1; cdr3_nt: TGTGCCAGCAGCCAAGTCTTGTCAGGGGGCTTTCTGGGCTATGGCTACACCTTC; cdr3_aa: CASSQVLSGGFLGYGYTF
v_call: TRBV7-9; clone_size: .; j_call: TRBJ2-5; d_call: .; cdr3_nt: TGTGCCAGCAGGCCTACTACCCGGCAAGAGACCCAGTACTTC; cdr3_aa: CASRPTTRQETQYF
v_call: TRBV27; clone_size: .; j_call: TRBJ1-6; d_call: .; cdr3_nt: TGTGCCAGCAGTCCCCTACCGGATTCACCCCTCCACTTT; cdr3_aa: CASSPLPDSPLHF
v_call: TRBV7-8; clone_size: .; j_call: TRBJ1-6; d_call: .; cdr3_nt: TGTGCCAGCAGCACCTCGACAGATTTGAGTTCACCCCTCCACTTT; cdr3_aa: CASSTSTDLSSPLHF
v_call: TRBV6-1; clone_size: .; j_call: TRBJ1-1; d_call: TRBD1; cdr3_nt: TGTGCCAGCAGTGCTCTCACAGGGGCCCCACTCGAAGCTTTCTTT; cdr3_aa: CASSALTGAPLEAFF
v_call: TRBV7-8; clone_size: .; j_call: TRBJ2-1; d_call: TRBD2; cdr3_nt: TGTGCCAGCAGCTTAGTAGCGGGGCTCTACAATGAGCAGTTCTTC; cdr3_aa: CASSLVAGLYNEQFF
v_call: TRBV7-9; clone_size: few; j_call: TRBJ2-7; d_call: .; cdr3_nt: TGTGCCAGCAGCTTTACGGGGGACGAGCAGTACTTC; cdr3_aa: CASSFTGDEQYF
v_call: TRBV6-5; clone_size: .; j_call: TRBJ2-7; d_call: .; cdr3_nt: TGTGCCAGCATCCAAGTTAGGACTAAGTCCTACGAGCAGTACTTC; cdr3_aa: CASIQVRTKSYEQYF
v_call: TRBV7-2; clone_size: .; j_call: TRBJ1-2; d_call: TRBD1; cdr3_nt: TGTGCCAGCAGCTTCACGGGACAGGGAGGTGGCTACACCTTC; cdr3_aa: CASSFTGQGGGYTF
v_call: TRBV5-5; clone_size: .; j_call: TRBJ1-4; d_call: TRBD1; cdr3_nt: TGTGCCAGCAGCTTCGTCCCGGGACAGGGAACTAATGAAAAACTGTTTTTT; cdr3_aa: CASSFVPGQGTNEKLFF
v_call: TRBV27; clone_size: once; j_call: TRBJ1-1; d_call: .; cdr3_nt: TGTGCCAGCAGACAGCAGATTAACACTGAAGCTTTCTTT; cdr3_aa: CASRQQINTEAFF
v_call: TRBV5-5; clone_size: once; j_call: TRBJ1-2; d_call: .; cdr3_nt: TGTGCCAGCCTGAAGGATCCAGAGGGATATGGCTACACCTTC; cdr3_aa: CASLKDPEGYGYTF
v_call: TRBV5-5; clone_size: few; j_call: TRBJ2-7; d_call: TRBD1; cdr3_nt: TGTGCCAGCAGTCCACAGGGGGCGTTACCCTACGAGCAGTACTTC; cdr3_aa: CASSPQGALPYEQYF
v_call: TRBV19; clone_size: .; j_call: TRBJ1-2; d_call: .; cdr3_nt: TGTGCCTCAAAGGGGAATTACTATGGCTACACCTTC; cdr3_aa: CASKGNYYGYTF
v_call: TRBV4-3; clone_size: .; j_call: TRBJ1-2; d_call: .; cdr3_nt: TGCGCCAGCAGCCAAGTATCCGGGTTTATGGGTGGCTACACCTTC; cdr3_aa: CASSQVSGFMGGYTF
v_call: TRBV10-2; clone_size: .; j_call: TRBJ2-7; d_call: TRBD2; cdr3_nt: TGCGCCAGCCGGGGGTTGAGCGGGGGCGCTCCCTCCTACGAGCAGTACTTC; cdr3_aa: CASRGLSGGAPSYEQYF